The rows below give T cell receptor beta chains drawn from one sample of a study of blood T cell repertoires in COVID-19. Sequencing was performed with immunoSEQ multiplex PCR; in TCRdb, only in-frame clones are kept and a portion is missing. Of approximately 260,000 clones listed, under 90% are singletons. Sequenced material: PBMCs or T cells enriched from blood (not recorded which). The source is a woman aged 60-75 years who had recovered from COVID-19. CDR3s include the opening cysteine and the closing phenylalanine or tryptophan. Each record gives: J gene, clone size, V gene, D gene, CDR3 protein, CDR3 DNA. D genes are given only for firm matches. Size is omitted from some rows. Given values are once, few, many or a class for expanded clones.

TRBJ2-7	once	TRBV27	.	CASSFSLWAPRGEQYF	TGTGCCAGCAGTTTCTCTCTGTGGGCCCCAAGGGGGGAGCAGTACTTC
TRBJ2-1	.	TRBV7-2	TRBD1	CASSRDRGSYNEQFF	TGTGCCAGCAGCCGTGACAGGGGAAGTTACAATGAGCAGTTCTTC
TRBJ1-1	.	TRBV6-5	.	CASSSLRQNEAFF	TGTGCCAGCAGTTCCCTCAGACAAAATGAAGCTTTCTTT
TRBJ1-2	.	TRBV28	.	CALQTNYGYTF	TGTGCGTTACAGACGAACTATGGCTACACCTTC
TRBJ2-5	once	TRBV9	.	CASSVHGETQYF	TGTGCCAGCAGCGTACACGGGGAGACCCAGTACTTC
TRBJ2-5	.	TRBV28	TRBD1	CASSSDLQGLGTQYF	TGTGCCAGCAGTTCCGACTTACAGGGGTTGGGGACCCAGTACTTC
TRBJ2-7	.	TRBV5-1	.	CASSLPGTGADEQYF	TGCGCCAGCAGCTTACCCGGGACGGGAGCAGACGAGCAGTACTTC
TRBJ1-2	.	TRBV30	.	CACSNYGYTF	TGTGCCTGCTCCAACTATGGCTACACCTTC
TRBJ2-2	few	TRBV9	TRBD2	CASSVVAGGGTGELFF	TGTGCCAGCAGCGTAGTAGCGGGGGGAGGCACCGGGGAGCTGTTTTTT
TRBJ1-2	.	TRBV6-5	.	CASSYSMAGDGYTF	TGTGCCAGCAGTTACTCGATGGCAGGGGATGGCTACACCTTC
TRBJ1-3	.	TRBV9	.	CASSVAGLSGNTIYF	TGTGCCAGCAGCGTAGCTGGCCTCTCTGGAAACACCATATATTTT
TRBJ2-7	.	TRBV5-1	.	CASSLGFQGREQYF	TGCGCCAGCAGCTTAGGGTTTCAGGGGCGCGAGCAGTACTTC
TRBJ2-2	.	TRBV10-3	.	CAIRGPLNTGELFF	TGTGCCATCAGGGGCCCACTTAACACCGGGGAGCTGTTTTTT
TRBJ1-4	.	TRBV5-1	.	CASSEAGTRGEKLFF	TGCGCCAGCAGCGAAGCCGGGACAAGAGGTGAAAAACTGTTTTTT
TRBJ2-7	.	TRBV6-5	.	CASSRNSYEQYF	TGTGCCAGCAGCAGGAACTCCTACGAGCAGTACTTC
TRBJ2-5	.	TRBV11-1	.	CASSLWGEETQYF	TGTGCCAGCAGCCTTTGGGGGGAAGAGACCCAGTACTTC
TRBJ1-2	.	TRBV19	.	CASSRQVSANYGYTF	TGTGCCAGTAGTAGACAGGTTTCAGCTAACTATGGCTACACCTTC
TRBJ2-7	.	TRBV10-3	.	CAISEKGTSSSYEQYF	TGTGCCATCAGTGAAAAGGGGACTTCGAGCTCCTACGAGCAGTACTTC
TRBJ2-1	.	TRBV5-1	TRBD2	CASSYQRGGNNEQFF	TGCGCCAGCAGCTACCAGCGGGGGGGAAACAATGAGCAGTTCTTC
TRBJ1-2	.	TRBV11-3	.	CASSPEGRGGNYGYTF	TGTGCCAGCAGCCCAGAAGGTCGGGGTGGGAACTATGGCTACACCTTC
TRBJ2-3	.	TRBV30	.	CAWSTETGTDTQYF	TGTGCCTGGAGCACCGAAACTGGTACAGATACGCAGTATTTT
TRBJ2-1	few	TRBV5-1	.	CASSLGLYNEQFF	TGCGCCAGCAGCCTGGGTCTTTACAATGAGCAGTTCTTC
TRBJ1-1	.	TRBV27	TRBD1	CASSPSGGRTEAFF	TGTGCCAGCAGCCCCTCAGGGGGCAGGACTGAAGCTTTCTTT
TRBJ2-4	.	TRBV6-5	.	CASSYTRSDIQYF	TGTGCCAGCAGTTACACCCGTTCGGACATTCAGTACTTC
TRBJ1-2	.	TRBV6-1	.	CASSETSYTF	TGTGCCAGCAGTGAGACTTCGTACACCTTC
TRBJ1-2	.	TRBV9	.	CASRETGNNYGYTF	TGTGCCAGCAGAGAAACAGGGAACAACTATGGCTACACCTTC
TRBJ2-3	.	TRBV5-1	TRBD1	CASRGTGDLDTQYF	TGCGCCAGCCGCGGGACAGGGGATTTAGATACGCAGTATTTT
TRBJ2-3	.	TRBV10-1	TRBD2	CASSESTGGQYTQYF	TGCGCCAGCAGTGAGTCTACGGGGGGGCAGTATACGCAGTATTTT
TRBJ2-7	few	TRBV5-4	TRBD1	CASSLVDRANYEQYF	TGTGCCAGCAGCTTGGTGGACAGGGCTAACTACGAGCAGTACTTC
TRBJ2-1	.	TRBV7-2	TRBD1	CASSLSAGGSREQFF	TGTGCCAGCAGCTTATCTGCAGGGGGCTCGAGGGAGCAGTTCTTC
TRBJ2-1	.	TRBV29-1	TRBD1	CSVRQGGYNEQFF	TGCAGCGTAAGACAGGGGGGCTACAATGAGCAGTTCTTC
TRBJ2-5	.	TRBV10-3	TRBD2	CAISESGGGAKETQYF	TGTGCCATCAGTGAGAGCGGCGGGGGGGCCAAGGAGACCCAGTACTTC
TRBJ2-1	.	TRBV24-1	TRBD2	CATSDPWGRAANEQFF	TGTGCCACCAGTGACCCCTGGGGGAGGGCCGCAAATGAGCAGTTCTTC
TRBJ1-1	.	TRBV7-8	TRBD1	CASSPGGNTEAFF	TGTGCCAGCAGCCCAGGGGGAAACACTGAAGCTTTCTTT
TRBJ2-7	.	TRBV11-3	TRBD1	CASSPSWDRSDEQYF	TGTGCCAGCAGCCCTAGTTGGGACAGGAGCGACGAGCAGTACTTC
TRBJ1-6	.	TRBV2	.	CASSEESQGISPLHF	TGTGCCAGCAGTGAAGAGAGCCAGGGGATTTCACCCCTCCACTTT
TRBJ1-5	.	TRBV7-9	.	CASSGPGSFNQPQHF	TGTGCCAGCAGCGGCCCGGGGAGTTTCAATCAGCCCCAGCATTTT
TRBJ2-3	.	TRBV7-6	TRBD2	CASSLVGGAKDTQYF	TGTGCCAGCAGCTTAGTCGGGGGGGCTAAAGATACGCAGTATTTT
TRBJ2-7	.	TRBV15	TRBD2	CATSRFPSGGAYEQYF	TGTGCCACCAGCCGATTTCCTAGCGGGGGAGCCTACGAGCAGTACTTC
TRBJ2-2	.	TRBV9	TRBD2	CASRRLAGATGELFF	TGTGCCAGCAGAAGACTAGCGGGAGCCACCGGGGAGCTGTTTTTT
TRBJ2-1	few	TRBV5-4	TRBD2	CASSLTSGSIDEQFF	TGTGCCAGCAGCTTAACTAGCGGGAGCATAGATGAGCAGTTCTTC
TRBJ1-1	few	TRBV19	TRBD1	CASTRDSFEAFF	TGTGCCAGTACGAGGGACAGTTTTGAAGCTTTCTTT
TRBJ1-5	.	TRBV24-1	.	CATSRDGNQPQHF	TGTGCCACCTCACGAGATGGCAATCAGCCCCAGCATTTT
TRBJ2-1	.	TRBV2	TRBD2	CASSGILAGDEQFF	TGTGCCAGCAGTGGTATCCTAGCGGGAGATGAGCAGTTCTTC
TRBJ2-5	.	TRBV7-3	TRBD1	CASSRGQGETQYF	TGTGCCAGCAGCCGAGGACAGGGAGAGACCCAGTACTTC
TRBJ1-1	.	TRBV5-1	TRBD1	CASSTRDRVTEAFF	TGCGCCAGCAGCACACGGGACAGGGTCACTGAAGCTTTCTTT
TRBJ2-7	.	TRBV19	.	CASSIYAPGREQYF	TGTGCCAGTAGTATCTATGCCCCGGGTCGCGAGCAGTACTTC
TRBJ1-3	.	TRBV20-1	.	CSARGGNTIYF	TGCAGTGCTCGGGGGGGAAACACCATATATTTT
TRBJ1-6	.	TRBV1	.	CTSSRARDNNSPLHF	TGCACCAGCAGCCGGGCCAGGGATAATAATTCACCCCTCCACTTT
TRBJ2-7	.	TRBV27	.	CASSSSWSSYEQYF	TGTGCCAGCAGTTCTAGCTGGAGCTCCTACGAGCAGTACTTC
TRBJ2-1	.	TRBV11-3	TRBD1	CASSPGGAGYNEQFF	TGTGCCAGCAGCCCAGGGGGCGCGGGTTACAATGAGCAGTTCTTC